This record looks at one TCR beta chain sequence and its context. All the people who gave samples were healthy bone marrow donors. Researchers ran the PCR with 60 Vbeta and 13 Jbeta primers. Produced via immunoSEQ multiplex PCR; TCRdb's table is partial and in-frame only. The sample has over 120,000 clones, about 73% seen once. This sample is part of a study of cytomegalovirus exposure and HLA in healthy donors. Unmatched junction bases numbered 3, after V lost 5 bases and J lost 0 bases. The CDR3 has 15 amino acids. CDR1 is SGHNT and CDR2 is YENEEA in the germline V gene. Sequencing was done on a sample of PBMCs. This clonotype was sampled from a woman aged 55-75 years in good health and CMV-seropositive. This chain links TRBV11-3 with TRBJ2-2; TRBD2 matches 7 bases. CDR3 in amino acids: CASSAGLANTGELFF. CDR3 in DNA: TGTGCCAGCAGCGCCGGACTAGCGAACACCGGGGAGCTGTTTTTT.